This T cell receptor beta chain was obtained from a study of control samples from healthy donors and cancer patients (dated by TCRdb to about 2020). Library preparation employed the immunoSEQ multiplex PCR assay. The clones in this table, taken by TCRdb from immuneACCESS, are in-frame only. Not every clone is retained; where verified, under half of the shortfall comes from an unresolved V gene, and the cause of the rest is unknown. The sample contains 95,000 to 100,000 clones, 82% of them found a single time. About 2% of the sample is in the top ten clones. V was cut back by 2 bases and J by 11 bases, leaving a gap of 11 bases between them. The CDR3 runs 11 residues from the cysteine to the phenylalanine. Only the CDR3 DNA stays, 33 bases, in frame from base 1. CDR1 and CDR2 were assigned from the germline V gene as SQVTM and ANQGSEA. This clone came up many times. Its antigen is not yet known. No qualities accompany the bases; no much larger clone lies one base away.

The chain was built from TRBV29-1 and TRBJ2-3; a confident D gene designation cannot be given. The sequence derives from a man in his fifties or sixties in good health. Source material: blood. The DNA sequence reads TGCAGCGTTGAAATCCGGGTTAAGCAGTATTTT. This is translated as CSVEIRVKQYF.